Listed here are 14 T cell receptor beta chains from one sample, sequenced in a study of identical twins (dated by TCRdb to 2016 to 2017). Preparation of the library involved 5' RACE. The reads were generated on an Illumina HiSeq 2000. The public sequencing data were trimmed at Q25 with fastp and processed into clonotypes with MiXCR by TCRdb, which kept only in-frame beta chains. Merged by CDR3 protein, the rows form single entries marked with the most common genes and DNA. Present in this sample are a few hundred thousand distinct CDR3 sequences, over 8.5% of which were seen just once. The ten largest clones represent 3% of the sample. This sample also appeared in a second study, on yellow fever vaccine responses in identical twins.

The material sequenced was PBMCs. The receptors were sampled from a woman between 18 and 29 years old in good health.

This clonotype was seen many times. This chain connects TRBV7-2 to TRBJ2-5; no definite D call. The CDR3 consists of 12 residues. The germline V and J ends were trimmed by 2 bases and 6 bases, with 7 bases remaining between them. CDR1 and CDR2 (germline): SGHTA, FQGNSA. CDR3 nucleotides: TGTGCCAGCAGCTTAATGGATCAGACCCAGTACTTC. Translating gives CASSLMDQTQYF.

This clonotype appeared many times. This chain joins TRBV7-2 and TRBJ1-2, with TRBD1 identical over 7 bases. Germline lookup yields CDR1 SGHTA and CDR2 FQGNSA. The CDR3 runs to 16 residues. After removal of 2 bases from V and 4 bases from J, the junction contained 10 bases not matched to a gene. CDR3 DNA: TGTGCCAGCAGCTTAAGCAGGGACAGAGTATCCTATGGCTACACCTTC. Its translation: CASSLSRDRVSYGYTF.

The chain is built from TRBV6-2 or TRBV6-3 and TRBJ2-1, with 8 nucleotides matching TRBD2. Per the germline V gene, CDR1 is MNHEY and CDR2 is SVGEGT. The CDR3 runs 14 residues. V shed 8 bases and J 8 bases; nucleotides not matched to a gene: 11. The CDR3 DNA is TGTGCCAGCCGTGGCCCGGGAGGGCTTTATGAGCAGTTCTTC. Translating it yields CASRGPGGLYEQFF.

V usage is TRBV12-3 or TRBV12-4 and J usage is TRBJ1-3, with D maybe TRBD1 (5 bases). This CDR3 spans 12 amino acids. Between the trimmed V and J ends, which lost 2 bases and 8 bases, there was a span of 7 bases. The CDR3 loop reads CASSLMGDTIYF. The CDR3 nucleotides read TGTGCCAGCAGTTTAATGGGGGACACCATATATTTT.

In its sample, this clonotype was seen many times. This chain links TRBV29-1 with TRBJ2-3, with D unclear. In germline, CDR1 is SQVTM, CDR2 ANQGSEA. V lost 1 base to trimming and J lost 6 bases, with 11 bases between them. The CDR3 length is 13 residues. The CDR3 loop reads CSVEVTPEDTQYF. The CDR3 nucleotides are TGCAGCGTTGAAGTCACACCCGAGGATACGCAGTATTTT.

The V and J genes are TRBV20-1 and TRBJ2-7; D gene unclear. V lost 0 bases to trimming and J lost 3 bases, with 6 bases between them. Germline CDR1 reads DFQATT; CDR2 reads SNEGSKA (reference sequence). The CDR3 length is 12 residues. CDR3 sequence: CSAREELYEQYF. CDR3 DNA: TGCAGTGCTAGAGAGGAGCTCTACGAGCAGTACTTC.

This clonotype was seen only a few times. V gene TRBV28 combines with J gene TRBJ2-5, with a weak D call TRBD1 (6 bases). Germline values: CDR1 MDHEN, CDR2 SYDVKM. With 1 base removed from V and 2 bases from J, the gap between germline ends came to 8 bases. CDR3 size: 14 residues. The CDR3 reads CASSLYTGQETQYF. The DNA of the CDR3 is TGTGCCAGCAGTTTATACACAGGGCAAGAGACCCAGTACTTC.

The chain couples TRBV6-5 to TRBJ2-5, with 7 bases lining up with TRBD2. Germline V gene sequence: CDR1 MNHEY, CDR2 SVGAGI. Unmatched junction bases numbered 6, after V lost 0 bases and J lost 5 bases. The CDR3 is made up of 15 amino acids. CDR3 DNA: TGTGCCAGCAGTTACTCAAACGCGGGGGAGGAGACCCAGTACTTC. Translated: CASSYSNAGEETQYF.

The V and J genes are TRBV6-2 or TRBV6-3 and TRBJ2-7; D is undetermined. This CDR3 has 11 residues. Germline CDR1 reads MNHEY; CDR2 reads SVGEGT. With 0 bases removed from V and 6 bases from J, the gap between germline ends came to 3 bases. The CDR3 loop reads CASSYSIEQYF. CDR3 bases: TGTGCCAGCAGTTACTCGATCGAGCAGTACTTC.

Many counts were recorded for this clonotype. This chain links TRBV9 with TRBJ1-4; no reliable D call. Germline CDR1 is SGDLS and CDR2 is YYNGEE. Deletions cut 7 bases from V and 5 bases from J, with 18 bases between. The length of the CDR3 is 15 residues. The chain's CDR3 is CASSSVGQKNEKLFF. The CDR3 nucleotides are TGTGCCAGCTCCTCTGTTGGGCAGAAGAATGAAAAACTGTTTTTT.

This clonotype was counted a few times. This chain's CDR3 is CASSPGDRGIRRELFF. In nucleotides, the CDR3 is TGTGCCAGCTCACCGGGGGACCGGGGAATACGCCGGGAGCTGTTTTTT. The chain uses TRBV18 and TRBJ2-2, with D perhaps assigned TRBD1 or TRBD2 (5 bases each). Germline V gene sequence: CDR1 KGHSH, CDR2 LQKENI. The CDR3 has 16 residues. V was clipped by 3 bases and J by 9 bases, with 20 bases between them. Variable domain in full (rest from reference TRBV18 and TRBJ2-2): NAGVMQNPRHLVRRRGQEARLRCSPMKGHSHVYWYRQLPEEGLKFMVYLQKENIIDESGMPKERFSAEFPKEGPSILRIQQVVRGDSAAYFCASSPGDRGIRRELFFGEGSRLTVL.

This clonotype was counted at least ten times. The chain uses TRBV5-6 and TRBJ2-7, with TRBD1 matching 9 bases. This CDR3 contains 15 residues. V shed 1 base, J shed 5 bases, and the junction held 7 bases outside the gene matches. The germline CDR1 and CDR2 sequences are SGHDT and YYEEEE. CDR3 amino acids: CASSLLGQGRHEQYF. Written as DNA, the CDR3 is TGTGCCAGCAGCTTGTTAGGACAGGGGAGGCACGAGCAGTACTTC.

The V and J genes are TRBV5-5 and TRBJ2-7, with D perhaps assigned TRBD1 or TRBD2 (7 bases each). The CDR3 totals 16 residues. Per germline, CDR1 SGHKS and CDR2 YYEKEE (reference sequence). V was pared by 4 bases and J by 3 bases, with 20 bases between. CDR3 residues: CASSSGIRQGNYEQYF. The CDR3 DNA is TGTGCCAGCAGCAGCGGGATCCGACAGGGTAACTACGAGCAGTACTTC.

This clonotype has a handful of counts. This chain connects TRBV15 to TRBJ2-3, with TRBD1 as a possible D gene (7 bases). The V end was cut by 0 bases, the J end by 0 bases, with 19 bases between. This CDR3 contains 19 residues. Germline loops: CDR1 LNHNV, CDR2 YYDKDF (reference sequence). CDR3 sequence (DNA): TGTGCCACCAGCAGAGATCTTCCTATGACAGGGACTAGCACAGATACGCAGTATTTT. Residues: CATSRDLPMTGTSTDTQYF. Complete variable domain (other parts from reference TRBV15 and TRBJ2-3): DAMVIQNPRYQVTQFGKPVTLSCSQTLNHNVMYWYQQKSSQAPKLLFHYYDKDFNNEADTPDNFQSRRPNTSFCFLDIRSPGLGDTAMYLCATSRDLPMTGTSTDTQYFGPGTRLTVL.